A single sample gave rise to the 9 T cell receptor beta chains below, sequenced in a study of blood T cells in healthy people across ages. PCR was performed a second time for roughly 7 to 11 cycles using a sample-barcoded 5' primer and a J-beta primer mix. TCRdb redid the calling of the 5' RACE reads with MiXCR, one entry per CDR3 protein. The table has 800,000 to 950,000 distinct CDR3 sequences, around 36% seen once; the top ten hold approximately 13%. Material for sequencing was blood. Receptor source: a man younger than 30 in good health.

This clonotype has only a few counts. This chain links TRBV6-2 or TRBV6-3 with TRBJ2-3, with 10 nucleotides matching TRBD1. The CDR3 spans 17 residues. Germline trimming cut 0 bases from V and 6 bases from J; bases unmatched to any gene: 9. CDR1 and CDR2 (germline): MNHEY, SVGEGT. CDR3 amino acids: CASSYSSGQGDADTQYF. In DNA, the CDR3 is TGTGCCAGCAGTTACTCTTCCGGACAGGGGGATGCGGATACGCAGTATTTT.

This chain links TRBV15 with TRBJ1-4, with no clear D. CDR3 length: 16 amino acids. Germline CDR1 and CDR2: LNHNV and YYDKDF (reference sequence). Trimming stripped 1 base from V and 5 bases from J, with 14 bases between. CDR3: CATSRVAGSWNEKLFF. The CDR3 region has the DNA TGTGCCACCAGCAGAGTCGCAGGTTCTTGGAATGAAAAACTGTTTTTT.

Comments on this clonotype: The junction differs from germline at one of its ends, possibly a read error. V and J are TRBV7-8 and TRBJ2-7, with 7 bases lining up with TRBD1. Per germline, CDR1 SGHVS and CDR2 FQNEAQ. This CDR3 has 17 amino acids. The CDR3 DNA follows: TGTGCCGGCAGCCTCCCCAACTACGGACAGGTCAGCGATGAGCAGTACTTC. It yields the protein CAGSLPNYGQVSDEQYF. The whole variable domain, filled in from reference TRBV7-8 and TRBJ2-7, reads GAGVSQSPRYKVAKRGQDVALRCDPISGHVSLFWYQQALGQGPEFLTYFQNEAQLDKSGLPSDRFFAERPEGSVSTLKIQRTQQEDSAVYLCAGSLPNYGQVSDEQYFGPGTRLTVT.

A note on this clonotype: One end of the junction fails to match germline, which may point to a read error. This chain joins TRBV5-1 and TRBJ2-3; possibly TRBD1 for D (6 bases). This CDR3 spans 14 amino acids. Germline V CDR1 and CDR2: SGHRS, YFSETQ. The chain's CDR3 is CASSLVGDTDTRYF. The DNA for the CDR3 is TGCGCCAGCAGCTTGGTGGGGGACACAGATACGCGGTATTTT. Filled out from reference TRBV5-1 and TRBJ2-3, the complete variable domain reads KAGVTQTPRYLIKTRGQQVTLSCSPISGHRSVSWYQQTPGQGLQFLFEYFSETQRNKGNFPGRFSGRQFSNSRSEMNVSTLELGDSALYLCASSLVGDTDTRYFGPGTRLTVL.

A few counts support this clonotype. The CDR3 bases are TGCAGTGCCCCAAAAGGGGCAGGGGTAAGGAGTGAGCAGTTCTTC. This encodes CSAPKGAGVRSEQFF. The rearrangement links TRBV20-1 to TRBJ2-1, with D possibly being TRBD1 (6 bases). This CDR3 contains 15 residues. V dropped 6 bases and J dropped 9 bases, with 24 bases sitting between them. Germline lookup yields CDR1 DFQATT and CDR2 SNEGSKA (reference sequence).

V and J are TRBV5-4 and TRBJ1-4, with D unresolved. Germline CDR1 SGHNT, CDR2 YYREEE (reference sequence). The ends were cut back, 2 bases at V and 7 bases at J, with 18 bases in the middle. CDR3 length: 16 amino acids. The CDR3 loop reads CASSFRVEDISEKLFF. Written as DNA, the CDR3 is TGTGCCAGCAGCTTTAGGGTGGAAGATATAAGTGAAAAACTGTTTTTT. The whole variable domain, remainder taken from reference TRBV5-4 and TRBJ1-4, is ETGVTQSPTHLIKTRGQQVTLRCSSQSGHNTVSWYQQALGQGPQFIFQYYREEENGRGNFPPRFSGLQFPNYSSELNVNALELDDSALYLCASSFRVEDISEKLFFGSGTQLSVL.

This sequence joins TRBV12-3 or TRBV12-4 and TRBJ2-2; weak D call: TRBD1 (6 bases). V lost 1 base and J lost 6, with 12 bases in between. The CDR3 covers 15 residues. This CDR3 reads CASSLEAGEAGELFF. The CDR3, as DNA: TGTGCCAGCAGTTTAGAGGCAGGGGAAGCCGGGGAGCTGTTTTTT.

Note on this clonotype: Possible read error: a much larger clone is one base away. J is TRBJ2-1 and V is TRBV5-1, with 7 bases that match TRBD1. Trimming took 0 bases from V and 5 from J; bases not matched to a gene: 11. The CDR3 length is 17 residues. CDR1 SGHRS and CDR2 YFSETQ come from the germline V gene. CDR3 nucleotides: TGCGCCAGCAGCTTGGGACAGGGAAGGGGGCGCCACAATGAGCAGTTCTTC. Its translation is CASSLGQGRGRHNEQFF. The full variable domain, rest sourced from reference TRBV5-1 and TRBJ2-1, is KAGVTQTPRYLIKTRGQQVTLSCSPISGHRSVSWYQQTPGQGLQFLFEYFSETQRNKGNFPGRFSGRQFSNSRSEMNVSTLELGDSALYLCASSLGQGRGRHNEQFFGPGTRLTVL.

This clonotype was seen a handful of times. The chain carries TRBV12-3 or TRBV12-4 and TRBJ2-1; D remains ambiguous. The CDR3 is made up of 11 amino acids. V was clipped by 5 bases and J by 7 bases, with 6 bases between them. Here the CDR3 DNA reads TGTGCCAGCAGTCACCCTAATGAGCAGTTCTTC. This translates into CASSHPNEQFF.